Listed here are 23 T cell receptor beta chains from one sample, sequenced in a study of blood T cell repertoires in COVID-19. Profiling relied on immunoSEQ multiplex PCR, and the TCRdb table lists in-frame clones only, not all of them. The sample consists of 110,000 to 150,000 clones, around 81% of them appearing once. The sample consisted of peripheral blood. These receptors all come from a human donor in a cohort sampled during active COVID-19.

CDR3 loop: CASMSAVGSWIAKNIQYF. CDR3 DNA: TGTGCCAGCATGTCGGCGGTGGGGAGTTGGATAGCCAAAAACATTCAGTACTTC. The chain carries TRBV28 and TRBJ2-4, with TRBD2 as a possible D gene (5 bases). There are 18 residues in the CDR3. Germline V gives CDR1 MDHEN, CDR2 SYDVKM. V was clipped by 7 bases and J by 0 bases, with 22 bases between them.

This chain connects TRBV7-8 to TRBJ1-2, with TRBD1 matching over 8 bases. In germline, CDR1 is SGHVS, CDR2 FQNEAQ. The CDR3 is 17 amino acids. J was trimmed by 6 bases and V by 4 bases; bases with no gene match: 16. DNA of the CDR3: TGTGCCAGCAGCTCGGGACAGGATGGATTTGTTTTTAATGGCTACACCTTC. Protein sequence: CASSSGQDGFVFNGYTF.

This clone was counted a few times. The J gene is TRBJ1-2, the V gene TRBV18; TRBD1 is a possible D gene (6 bases). In germline, CDR1 is KGHSH, CDR2 LQKENI. The CDR3 is 14 residues long. Trimming left V 3 bases short and J 4 bases short, with 12 bases between. CDR3 in amino acids: CASSPGDNTYGYTF. In nucleotides, the CDR3 is TGTGCCAGCTCACCTGGGGACAACACCTATGGCTACACCTTC.

This chain links TRBV6-5 with TRBJ1-2, with D possibly matching TRBD1 (5 bases). CDR1 and CDR2 (germline): MNHEY, SVGAGI. This CDR3 is 12 amino acids long. Between the trimmed V and J ends, which lost 5 bases and 4 bases, there was a span of 8 bases. CDR3 in amino acids: CASSQGAYGYTF. The CDR3 coding sequence is TGTGCCAGCAGTCAGGGCGCCTATGGCTACACCTTC.

This clone has just a few counts. The V gene is TRBV28, the J gene TRBJ2-1, with 7 bases lining up with TRBD2. After removal of 7 bases from V and 4 bases from J, the junction contained 7 bases not matched to a gene. Germline CDR1 reads MDHEN; CDR2 reads SYDVKM. This CDR3 spans 14 amino acids. For the CDR3, the DNA is TGTGCCAGCAAACCACTAGCGACATACAATGAGCAGTTCTTC. Its protein product is CASKPLATYNEQFF.

The J gene is TRBJ2-2, the V gene TRBV6-2 or TRBV6-3; possible D gene TRBD2, 5 bases. The length of the CDR3 is 15 residues. With 4 bases removed from V and 0 bases from J, the gap between germline ends came to 9 bases. Germline V CDR1 and CDR2: MNHEY, SVGEGT. CDR3 loop: CASSFPSPNTGELFF. The CDR3 nucleotides are TGTGCCAGCAGTTTCCCTAGCCCGAACACCGGGGAGCTGTTTTTT.

This chain joins TRBV6-1 and TRBJ2-1; the D gene is possibly TRBD2 (6 bases). The CDR3 loop spans 15 amino acids. Germline V lookup: CDR1 MNHNS, CDR2 SASEGT. Trimming shortened V by 1 base and J by 7 bases, and 14 bases separated the two germline ends. DNA for the CDR3: TGTGCCAGCAGTGAAGTAGTGGTGGGAGGAAATGAGCAGTTCTTC. This encodes CASSEVVVGGNEQFF.

This chain connects TRBV28 to TRBJ2-2; 9 nucleotides line up with TRBD1. V was pared by 5 bases and J by 5 bases, with 9 bases of the junction left unmatched. The CDR3 has 16 residues. The germline V gene has CDR1 MDHEN and CDR2 SYDVKM. The CDR3 reads CASSDTGGWRTGELFF. In DNA, the CDR3 is TGTGCCAGCAGTGATACAGGGGGCTGGAGGACCGGGGAGCTGTTTTTT. Filled out from reference TRBV28 and TRBJ2-2, the complete variable domain reads DVKVTQSSRYLVKRTGEKVFLECVQDMDHENMFWYRQDPGLGLRLIYFSYDVKMKEKGDIPEGYSVSREKKERFSLILESASTNQTSMYLCASSDTGGWRTGELFFGEGSRLTVL.

This CDR3 reads CASSPGGSYNEQFF. The CDR3 nucleotides are TGTGCCAGCAGCCCCGGTGGCTCCTACAATGAGCAGTTCTTC. The chain employs TRBV7-2 and TRBJ2-1; D is uncertain. Germline lookup yields CDR1 SGHTA and CDR2 FQGNSA. V dropped 5 bases and J dropped 0 bases, with 8 bases sitting between them. The CDR3 contains 14 residues.

This clone was counted a few times. V is TRBV6-2 or TRBV6-3 and J is TRBJ1-6, with D unclear. Between the trimmed V and J ends, which lost 4 bases and 7 bases, there was a span of 14 bases. This CDR3 spans 15 amino acids. Per germline, CDR1 MNHEY and CDR2 SVGEGT. The CDR3 protein is CASSWFGIGNSPLHF. The CDR3 region has the DNA TGTGCCAGCAGTTGGTTCGGGATCGGGAATTCACCCCTCCACTTT.

The CDR3 is CASRTGDPNTGELFF. The DNA of the CDR3 is TGCGCCAGCAGGACAGGGGACCCTAACACCGGGGAGCTGTTTTTT. This chain uses TRBV5-1 with TRBJ2-2; 8 positions agree with TRBD1. Per the germline V gene, CDR1 is SGHRS and CDR2 is YFSETQ. V dropped 5 bases and J dropped 2; count of bases not matched to a gene: 5. The CDR3 consists of 15 residues.

J is TRBJ2-3 and V is TRBV7-2, with D unclear. The V gene's germline CDR1 is SGHTA and CDR2 FQGNSA. V lost 5 bases to trimming and J lost 1 base, with 4 bases between them. This CDR3 has 12 residues. The DNA of the CDR3 is TGTGCCAGCAGCCATGGCACAGATACGCAGTATTTT. This codes for CASSHGTDTQYF.

The CDR3 sequence is CASSFRGAYEQYF. CDR3 nucleotide sequence: TGTGCCAGCAGTTTCAGGGGCGCCTACGAGCAGTACTTC. V usage is TRBV28 and J usage is TRBJ2-7, with D maybe TRBD1 (6 bases). The germline CDR1 and CDR2 sequences are MDHEN and SYDVKM. The CDR3 extends over 13 amino acids. The V end lost 3 bases, the J end lost 2 bases, and 8 bases lay between the germline ends.

The J gene is TRBJ2-1, the V gene TRBV11-2; the D gene is possibly TRBD2 (6 bases). This CDR3 is built from 14 residues. The V gene lost 1 base and the J gene lost 10 bases, with 14 bases spanning the gap. Germline assignment: CDR1 SGHAT and CDR2 FQNNGV. This chain's CDR3 is CASSLAVPAGEQFF. CDR3 DNA: TGTGCCAGCAGCTTAGCGGTACCAGCGGGCGAGCAGTTCTTC.

This chain joins TRBV5-1 and TRBJ2-3; 7 nucleotides line up with TRBD2. Germline CDR1 SGHRS, CDR2 YFSETQ. There are 16 residues in the CDR3. The junction had 13 bases not matched to a gene; V was cut back by 3 bases and J by 6 bases. The CDR3 nucleotides are TGCGCCAGCAGCTCTCAGACTAGCTCGGTCTTGGATACGCAGTATTTT. Protein product: CASSSQTSSVLDTQYF.

CDR3 coding DNA: TGTGCCAGCAGTTTGCCGCTCGCCCAGGATTGCGAGCAGTACTTC. Protein product: CASSLPLAQDCEQYF. The chain has TRBV28 and TRBJ2-7; D gene unclear. This CDR3 spans 15 amino acids. The ends were cut back, 3 bases at V and 6 bases at J, with 18 bases in the middle. Germline V gives CDR1 MDHEN, CDR2 SYDVKM. The whole variable domain, remainder taken from reference TRBV28 and TRBJ2-7, is DVKVTQSSRYLVKRTGEKVFLECVQDMDHENMFWYRQDPGLGLRLIYFSYDVKMKEKGDIPEGYSVSREKKERFSLILESASTNQTSMYLCASSLPLAQDCEQYFGPGTRLTVT.

The chain carries TRBV21-1 and TRBJ2-2; the DNA was not used to check the table's D call, TRBD1. TRBV21-1 is designated a pseudogene. CDR3 length equals 17 residues. Here the CDR3 reads CASSKEGQCVNTGELFF. The CDR3 DNA sequence: TGTGCCAGCAGCAAAGAAGGACAGTGCGTGAACACCGGGGAGCTGTTTTTT.

The rearrangement uses TRBV19 and TRBJ2-1, with 9 bases aligning to TRBD2. The J segment lost 6 bases and the V segment lost 5 bases, leaving 8 bases of the junction unmatched. Germline V lookup: CDR1 LNHDA, CDR2 SQIVND (reference sequence). The CDR3 loop spans 15 amino acids. The CDR3 loop reads CASSPLAGIANEQFF. CDR3 in DNA: TGTGCCAGTAGTCCCCTAGCGGGAATTGCCAATGAGCAGTTCTTC.

V and J are TRBV6-2 or TRBV6-3 and TRBJ2-6; 7 nucleotides match TRBD1. J lost 1 base, V lost 5 bases, and 2 bases had no gene match. This CDR3 has 15 residues. The germline V gene encodes CDR1 MNHEY and CDR2 SVGEGT. CDR3 region: CASSQTGSGANVLTF. CDR3 DNA: TGTGCCAGCAGTCAGACAGGGTCTGGGGCCAACGTCCTGACTTTC.

This chain links TRBV5-5 with TRBJ2-1, with D possibly TRBD2 on 5 matching bases. The V end was cut by 3 bases, the J end by 2 bases, with 12 bases between. The length of the CDR3 is 15 residues. Per the germline V gene, CDR1 is SGHKS and CDR2 is YYEKEE (reference sequence). The CDR3 DNA sequence: TGTGCCAGCAGCTATGCACCCGGGACCTACAATGAGCAGTTCTTC. Its protein is CASSYAPGTYNEQFF.

This clone was detected once. V usage is TRBV6-6 and J usage is TRBJ2-6; 8 bases map to TRBD1. The length of the CDR3 is 14 residues. The trim removed 3 bases at V and 12 bases at J, leaving 7 bases unmatched. Germline loops: CDR1 MNHNY, CDR2 SVGAGI (reference sequence). The CDR3 DNA reads TGTGCCAGCAGTTATCCGGACAGGGACGGCGTCCTGACTTTC. This gives the protein CASSYPDRDGVLTF.

The rearrangement uses TRBV7-2 and TRBJ2-1; 14 bases align to TRBD2. CDR3 size: 16 residues. The germline CDR1 and CDR2 sequences are SGHTA and FQGNSA. Unmatched junction bases numbered 8, after V lost 5 bases and J lost 8 bases. CDR3 coding DNA: TGTGCCAGCAGCCCCCCGGGACTAGCGGGAGTCTATGAGCAGTTCTTC. Its protein is CASSPPGLAGVYEQFF.

The CDR3 is CASSFSRASYEQYF. As DNA, the CDR3 is TGCGCCAGCAGCTTTTCCAGGGCGTCCTACGAGCAGTACTTC. The rearrangement uses TRBV5-1 and TRBJ2-7; maybe TRBD1 (5 bases). The CDR3 length is 14 residues. CDR1 SGHRS and CDR2 YFSETQ come from the germline V gene. Trimming took off 2 bases at V and 1 base at J, with 10 bases between the two ends.